A selection of T cell receptor beta chains follows, all from one sample in a study of T cells after yellow fever vaccination. MiXCR was run by TCRdb on the 5' RACE reads, yielding one entry per CDR3 protein. The sample records 400,000 or so distinct CDR3 sequences, more than 5.5% being singletons. Sequenced here: PBMCs, sampled 5 days after the yellow fever booster vaccination. The receptors come from a young man who received the YFV17D yellow fever vaccine. The CDR3 runs from the conserved cysteine through the conserved F or W. Fields, in order: clone size, D gene, V gene, J gene, CDR3 DNA, CDR3 protein. A D gene is named only where the DNA matches it firmly. Not all rows give a size; the values are once, few, many and, for expanded clones, a class.

size: many
D: .
V: TRBV7-2
J: TRBJ2-7
DNA: TGTGCCAGCAGCCGGACCTATTTTAGCTCCTACGAGCAGTACTTC
CDR3: CASSRTYFSSYEQYF

size: .
D: .
V: TRBV5-1
J: TRBJ2-2
DNA: TGCGCCAGCAGCTTGTGGCCGGAGATGGGCGGGGAGCTGTTTTTT
CDR3: CASSLWPEMGGELFF

size: .
D: .
V: TRBV12-3/TRBV12-4
J: TRBJ2-5
DNA: TGTGCCAGCAGTCCAGGGAGCGGCCAAGAGACCCAGTACTTC
CDR3: CASSPGSGQETQYF

size: many
D: TRBD2
V: TRBV10-3
J: TRBJ2-5
DNA: TGTGCCATCAGTGGGCGGGGAGCGGGGAGGCCGCAAGAGACCCAGTACTTC
CDR3: CAISGRGAGRPQETQYF

size: .
D: TRBD2
V: TRBV7-9
J: TRBJ2-5
DNA: TGTGCCAGCAGCCCAGCGGGATATGTCTTGGAGACCCAGTACTTC
CDR3: CASSPAGYVLETQYF

size: .
D: .
V: TRBV9
J: TRBJ2-3
DNA: TGTGCCAGCAGCGTAGCCGCCTTTGGGCCTCCCACAGATACGCAGTATTTT
CDR3: CASSVAAFGPPTDTQYF

size: .
D: .
V: TRBV4-3
J: TRBJ2-7
DNA: TGCGCCAGCAGCCAAGAGTTACGACGCGATTACGAGCAGTACTTC
CDR3: CASSQELRRDYEQYF

size: few
D: .
V: TRBV29-1
J: TRBJ2-1
DNA: TGCAGCGTTGAAACCATCTCCTACAATGAGCAGTTCTTC
CDR3: CSVETISYNEQFF

size: many
D: .
V: TRBV20-1
J: TRBJ1-1
DNA: TGCAGTGCTAGAGACGGACGGGGCACTGAAGCTTTCTTT
CDR3: CSARDGRGTEAFF

size: many
D: TRBD1
V: TRBV7-6
J: TRBJ1-3
DNA: TGTGCCAGCAGCATTAGTCCGACAGGGGTTGGAAACACCATATATTTT
CDR3: CASSISPTGVGNTIYF

size: many
D: TRBD1
V: TRBV20-1
J: TRBJ1-6
DNA: TGCAGTGCTCCCGGACAGGGGGCGCAGCGCGGGAATTCACCCCTCCACTTT
CDR3: CSAPGQGAQRGNSPLHF

size: few
D: .
V: TRBV20-1
J: TRBJ2-1
DNA: TGCAGTCCCTCTCACCGGATAGAGTCTGAGCAGTTCTTC
CDR3: CSPSHRIESEQFF

size: .
D: TRBD2
V: TRBV20-1
J: TRBJ2-5
DNA: TGCAGTGCTCTCCGGACTAGCGGCCTGTACCAAGAGACCCAGTACTTC
CDR3: CSALRTSGLYQETQYF

size: many
D: .
V: TRBV7-6
J: TRBJ2-7
DNA: TGTGCCAGCAGCTTAGGGTACGGGACGGGCAACGAGCAGTACTTC
CDR3: CASSLGYGTGNEQYF

size: many
D: TRBD2
V: TRBV10-2
J: TRBJ2-7
DNA: TGCGCCAGCAGAAATGCGGGAGGAATTTCCGAGCAGTACTTC
CDR3: CASRNAGGISEQYF

size: many
D: TRBD2
V: TRBV7-8
J: TRBJ2-1
DNA: TGTGCCAGCAGCTTAAGGTCTAGCGGGGGAGACAATGAGCAGTTCTTC
CDR3: CASSLRSSGGDNEQFF

size: .
D: TRBD2
V: TRBV20-1
J: TRBJ2-1
DNA: TGCAGTGCTAGCCCCGGGGGGCGGGAGGGAGGTAATGAGCAGTTCTTC
CDR3: CSASPGGREGGNEQFF

size: many
D: .
V: TRBV7-9
J: TRBJ2-7
DNA: TGTGCCATCGCGGGCCTGACCTACGAGCAGTACTTC
CDR3: CAIAGLTYEQYF

size: .
D: .
V: TRBV7-9
J: TRBJ2-1
DNA: TGTGCCAGCAGCTCCCGTGACGGTCGCTCCTACAATGAGCAGTTCTTC
CDR3: CASSSRDGRSYNEQFF

size: many
D: .
V: TRBV4-3
J: TRBJ2-3
DNA: TGCGCCAGCAGCAAAGGGACACTCCCGGATACGCAGTATTTT
CDR3: CASSKGTLPDTQYF

size: .
D: TRBD2
V: TRBV4-2
J: TRBJ2-4
DNA: TGTGCCAGCAGCCAAGGGGCGGGGGAGCCTAAAAACATTCAGTACTTC
CDR3: CASSQGAGEPKNIQYF

size: many
D: .
V: TRBV4-3
J: TRBJ1-2
DNA: TGCGCCAGCAGCCATTCCTCCCGCTATGGCTACACCTTC
CDR3: CASSHSSRYGYTF

size: .
D: .
V: TRBV29-1
J: TRBJ2-3
DNA: TGCAGCGTTGCAAGGGGGATTAGCACAGATACGCAGTATTTT
CDR3: CSVARGISTDTQYF

size: .
D: .
V: TRBV20-1
J: TRBJ1-2
DNA: TGCAGTGCAACCGGGGGCAGCGGTTTCGGCTACACCTTC
CDR3: CSATGGSGFGYTF

size: many
D: TRBD2
V: TRBV28
J: TRBJ2-1
DNA: TGTGCCGCAGCGGGGGGACCGTACAATGAGCAGTTCTTC
CDR3: CAAAGGPYNEQFF

size: many
D: .
V: TRBV30
J: TRBJ2-3
DNA: TGTGCCTGGAATGTGCAGGGCGCAGATACGCAGTATTTT
CDR3: CAWNVQGADTQYF

size: .
D: .
V: TRBV20-1
J: TRBJ2-2
DNA: TGCAGTGCTAGCCTCGGGGGGAACACCGGGGAGCTGTTTTTT
CDR3: CSASLGGNTGELFF

size: .
D: .
V: TRBV5-1
J: TRBJ2-5
DNA: TGCGCCAGCAGGGGACCTCAAGAGACCCAGTACTTC
CDR3: CASRGPQETQYF

size: few
D: TRBD2
V: TRBV15
J: TRBJ2-3
DNA: TGTGCCACCAGCAGAGCACTAGCGGGAGGAACAGATACGCAGTATTTT
CDR3: CATSRALAGGTDTQYF

size: many
D: TRBD2
V: TRBV6-5
J: TRBJ2-5
DNA: TGTGCCAGCAGTTGGGGGGGGCCTGGGACTAGCGGAAGAGAGACCCAGTACTTC
CDR3: CASSWGGPGTSGRETQYF

size: few
D: .
V: TRBV12-3/TRBV12-4
J: TRBJ2-7
DNA: TGTGCCAGCAGTGAGCTTGTTGGCTACGAGCAGTACTTC
CDR3: CASSELVGYEQYF

size: few
D: .
V: TRBV20-1
J: TRBJ2-3
DNA: TGCAGTGCTAGATGGGGCGGAGCTAGCACAGATACGCAGTATTTT
CDR3: CSARWGGASTDTQYF

size: .
D: .
V: TRBV14
J: TRBJ2-3
DNA: TGTGCCAGCAGCCACCGCCCGCTCACAGATACGCAGTATTTT
CDR3: CASSHRPLTDTQYF

size: .
D: .
V: TRBV5-1
J: TRBJ2-5
DNA: TGCGCCAGCAGCTTGGCAAGCCCGGAGACCCAGTACTTC
CDR3: CASSLASPETQYF

size: few
D: .
V: TRBV7-2
J: TRBJ1-5
DNA: TGTGCCAGCAGCTCGGAGGGGACCGGGCAGCCCCAGCATTTT
CDR3: CASSSEGTGQPQHF

size: .
D: TRBD2
V: TRBV11-1
J: TRBJ2-7
DNA: TGTGCCAGCAGCTCATGGACTAGCGGGAGTCTGGGGTCTCCCCGCGAGCAGTACTTC
CDR3: CASSSWTSGSLGSPREQYF

size: few
D: .
V: TRBV5-4
J: TRBJ2-1
DNA: TGTGCCAGCAGCTTGGCTGGGAGTAGCGGTAGCTCCTACAATGAGCAGTTCTTC
CDR3: CASSLAGSSGSSYNEQFF

size: .
D: .
V: TRBV10-3
J: TRBJ2-3
DNA: TGTGCCATCAGTGAGTCGAAGGATAACCAACAGTATTTT
CDR3: CAISESKDNQQYF

size: .
D: TRBD1
V: TRBV11-2
J: TRBJ2-3
DNA: TGTGCCAGCAGCCCGCGTCCGTCCGGACAGGGTACAGATACGCAGTATTTT
CDR3: CASSPRPSGQGTDTQYF

size: few
D: .
V: TRBV7-2
J: TRBJ1-5
DNA: TGTGCCAGCAGCTTCGACGGGGATCAGCCCCAGCATTTT
CDR3: CASSFDGDQPQHF

size: .
D: .
V: TRBV29-1
J: TRBJ2-7
DNA: TGCAGCGTACTACGGGGGAGTGGTCAAGAGCAGTACTTC
CDR3: CSVLRGSGQEQYF

size: few
D: .
V: TRBV6-5
J: TRBJ2-7
DNA: TGTGCCAGCAGTTTCAGGACGGTCGGGGATTCCTACGAGCAGTACTTC
CDR3: CASSFRTVGDSYEQYF

size: .
D: .
V: TRBV30
J: TRBJ2-2
DNA: TGTGCCTGGAGCCCACTGATAATCAACACCGGGGAGCTGTTTTTT
CDR3: CAWSPLIINTGELFF

size: .
D: .
V: TRBV6-2/TRBV6-3
J: TRBJ1-2
DNA: TGTGCCAGCAGTTACGTTCCGGGGGCTGGCTACACCTTC
CDR3: CASSYVPGAGYTF

size: many
D: TRBD1
V: TRBV19
J: TRBJ2-7
DNA: TGTGCCAGTAGTCCTCAGACAGGGACCTACGAGCAGTACTTC
CDR3: CASSPQTGTYEQYF